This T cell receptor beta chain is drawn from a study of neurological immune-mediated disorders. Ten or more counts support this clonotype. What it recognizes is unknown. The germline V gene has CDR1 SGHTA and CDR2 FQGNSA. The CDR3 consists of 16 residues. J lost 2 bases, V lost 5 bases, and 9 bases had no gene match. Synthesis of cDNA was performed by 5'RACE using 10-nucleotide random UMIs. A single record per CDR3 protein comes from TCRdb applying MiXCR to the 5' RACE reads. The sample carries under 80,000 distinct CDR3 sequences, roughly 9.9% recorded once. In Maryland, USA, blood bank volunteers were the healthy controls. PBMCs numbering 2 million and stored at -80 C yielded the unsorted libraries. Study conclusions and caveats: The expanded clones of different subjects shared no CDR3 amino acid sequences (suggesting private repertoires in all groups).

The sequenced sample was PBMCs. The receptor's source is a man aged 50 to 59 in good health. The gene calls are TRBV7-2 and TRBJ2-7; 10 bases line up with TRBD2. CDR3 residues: CASSPRLAGQPYEQYF. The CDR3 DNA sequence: TGTGCCAGCAGCCCCCGACTAGCGGGCCAACCCTACGAGCAGTACTTC.